This is a list of T cell receptor beta chains from one sample in a study of cytomegalovirus exposure and HLA in healthy donors. The assay was immunoSEQ multiplex PCR, and TCRdb's table has in-frame clones only and misses some. The table records approximately 210,000 clones, under 85% of them present only once. The specimen sequenced was PBMCs. These receptors came from a woman aged 50 to 60 in good health and CMV-seropositive. Each CDR3 is given with its conserved first and last residue.

J | V | CDR3
TRBJ1-2 | TRBV29-1 | CSVETAGGYGYTF
TRBJ1-5 | TRBV6-5 | CASSNTGEVNQPQHF
TRBJ2-1 | TRBV27 | CASSLRSSYNEQFF
TRBJ2-7 | TRBV6-1 | CASSEILDTSYEQYF
TRBJ2-1 | TRBV5-4 | CASSAGTGGYNEQFF
TRBJ1-2 | TRBV5-1 | CASSLEGAGESYGYTF
TRBJ1-1 | TRBV30 | CAWKDNAEAFF
TRBJ1-6 | TRBV2 | CASRGQVYNSPLHF
TRBJ1-3 | TRBV19 | CASSQGATGNTIYF
TRBJ2-7 | TRBV9 | CASSVAGTGGLYEQYF